A selection of T cell receptor beta chains follows, all from one sample in a study of CD8 T cells in ankylosing spondylitis. TCRdb used MiXCR to reprocess the 5' RACE reads, holding one entry per CDR3 protein. The sample gives around 130,000 distinct CDR3 sequences, roughly an eighth of which show up once; around 3% is in the top ten. The source material was blood, either unsorted or a sorted T cell fraction (not recorded which). These receptors were taken from a female donor with ankylosing spondylitis or in good health (not recorded which). CDR3s include the opening cysteine and the closing phenylalanine or tryptophan. D genes are given only for firm matches. Where a row states a size, it is once, few, many or the class of an expanded clone; other rows omit it.

>-|TRBV13|TRBJ1-2|few
CASSAFAADGYTF
TGTGCCAGCAGCGCCTTTGCGGCAGATGGCTACACCTTC
>-|TRBV7-3|TRBJ2-3|few
CASSLRLQTDTQYF
TGTGCCAGCAGCTTGCGTCTCCAAACAGATACGCAGTATTTT
>-|TRBV20-1|TRBJ1-5|many
CSAGQPQHF
TGCAGTGCGGGTCAGCCCCAGCATTTT
>TRBD2|TRBV12-5|TRBJ2-3|-
CASGLGSGAGTDTQYF
TGTGCTAGTGGTTTGGGAAGCGGGGCCGGAACAGATACGCAGTATTTT
>-|TRBV5-1|TRBJ2-3|many
CASSLDPGTEDTQYF
TGCGCCAGCAGCTTGGATCCAGGGACGGAGGATACGCAGTATTTT
>-|TRBV7-6|TRBJ2-1|once
CASSLFAEGNEQFF
TGTGCCAGCAGCCTATTTGCTGAAGGGAATGAGCAGTTCTTC
>-|TRBV15|TRBJ1-5|many
CATAQVQGRNQPQHF
TGTGCCACCGCCCAGGTACAGGGCCGCAATCAGCCCCAGCATTTT
>-|TRBV12-3/TRBV12-4|TRBJ1-1|many
CASSSTEAGEAFF
TGTGCCAGCAGTTCCACGGAGGCGGGTGAAGCTTTCTTT
>TRBD2|TRBV3-1|TRBJ2-1|few
CASSPNPGGQYHLAYNEQFF
TGTGCCTCCTCCCCCAACCCGGGGGGGCAATATCACTTAGCCTACAATGAGCAGTTCTTC
>TRBD2|TRBV6-1|TRBJ2-1|few
CASSGGVPSYNEQFF
TGTGCCAGCAGCGGGGGGGTTCCCTCGTACAATGAGCAGTTCTTC
>-|TRBV20-1|TRBJ2-3|many
CSARAGGGPDTQYF
TGCAGTGCTAGAGCGGGCGGAGGGCCAGATACGCAGTATTTT
>-|TRBV7-9|TRBJ2-7|-
CASSTTGDYEQYF
TGTGCCAGCAGCACGACCGGGGACTACGAGCAGTACTTC
>-|TRBV6-2/TRBV6-3|TRBJ2-7|many
CASNEDYFSYEQYF
TGTGCCAGCAACGAGGACTACTTCTCCTACGAGCAGTACTTC
>-|TRBV28|TRBJ2-1|-
CAAHGNNEQFF
TGTGCCGCCCATGGGAACAATGAGCAGTTCTTC
>TRBD2|TRBV7-3|TRBJ2-1|-
CASSTSGGHYNEQFF
TGTGCCAGCAGCACGAGCGGGGGACACTACAATGAGCAGTTCTTC
>-|TRBV20-1|TRBJ1-2|few
CSPRSNYGYTF
TGCAGTCCCCGATCTAACTATGGCTACACCTTC
>-|TRBV7-8|TRBJ2-7|-
CASSLALQGTDEQYF
TGTGCCAGCAGCTTAGCGCTGCAGGGGACCGACGAGCAGTACTTC
>-|TRBV2|TRBJ2-1|many
CASSPNRDNEQFF
TGTGCCAGCAGCCCGAACAGGGACAATGAGCAGTTCTTC
>-|TRBV29-1|TRBJ1-1|-
CSVKMTWENTEAFF
TGCAGCGTGAAGATGACATGGGAGAACACTGAAGCTTTCTTT
>TRBD2|TRBV5-4|TRBJ2-3|few
CASSPLAGTSTDTQYF
TGTGCCAGCAGCCCACTAGCGGGGACCTCCACAGATACGCAGTATTTT
>TRBD2|TRBV5-1|TRBJ2-3|-
CASSLDGTSDTQYF
TGCGCCAGCAGCTTGGACGGGACTAGCGATACGCAGTATTTT
>TRBD1|TRBV7-2|TRBJ1-3|few
CASSLRDSSGNTIYF
TGTGCCAGCAGCTTAAGGGACAGCTCTGGAAACACCATATATTTT
>TRBD2|TRBV20-1|TRBJ2-5|-
CSAWEGFLETQYF
TGCAGTGCTTGGGAGGGGTTTCTTGAGACCCAGTACTTC
>-|TRBV20-1|TRBJ1-2|many
CSASTGTDGYTF
TGCAGTGCTTCTACAGGGACGGATGGCTACACCTTC
>TRBD2|TRBV6-5|TRBJ2-3|many
CASSYRFLAGTDTQYF
TGTGCCAGCAGTTACCGGTTTCTAGCGGGAACAGATACGCAGTATTTT
>TRBD1|TRBV5-1|TRBJ1-1|few
CASEGQGDVITEAFF
TGCGCCAGCGAAGGACAGGGGGATGTGATTACTGAAGCTTTCTTT
>TRBD1|TRBV6-5|TRBJ2-3|few
CASSYSGTGASDTQYF
TGTGCCAGCAGTTACTCGGGGACAGGGGCTTCAGATACGCAGTATTTT
>-|TRBV10-2|TRBJ1-4|many
CASSAGMANEKLFF
TGCGCCAGCAGTGCAGGGATGGCTAATGAAAAACTGTTTTTT
>-|TRBV12-3/TRBV12-4|TRBJ2-2|-
CASRATRNTGELFF
TGTGCCAGCAGAGCGACACGAAACACCGGGGAGCTGTTTTTT
>TRBD2|TRBV20-1|TRBJ2-7|many
CSAAGTRASYEQYF
TGCAGTGCAGCTGGGACTAGGGCCTCCTACGAGCAGTACTTC
>TRBD2|TRBV25-1|TRBJ2-1|few
CASSELGGGAFGRNEQFF
TGTGCCAGCAGTGAATTAGGCGGGGGGGCCTTTGGAAGGAATGAGCAGTTCTTC
>-|TRBV29-1|TRBJ2-2|many
CSVEGAEANTGELFF
TGCAGCGTTGAAGGCGCGGAGGCGAACACCGGGGAGCTGTTTTTT
>TRBD2|TRBV5-6|TRBJ2-3|-
CASGTSGGASDTQYF
TGTGCCAGCGGGACTAGCGGGGGGGCATCTGATACGCAGTATTTT
>TRBD1|TRBV20-1|TRBJ1-5|many
CSAPGQLNQPQHF
TGCAGTGCCCCGGGACAGCTCAATCAGCCCCAGCATTTT
>-|TRBV28|TRBJ2-1|many
CASSPGHLGYNEQFF
TGTGCCAGCAGTCCGGGACACTTGGGGTACAATGAGCAGTTCTTC
>-|TRBV6-1|TRBJ2-7|-
CASRAGVSSYEQYF
TGTGCCAGCAGGGCCGGGGTAAGCTCCTACGAGCAGTACTTC
>TRBD1|TRBV30|TRBJ1-5|-
CAWSSTGGQPQHF
TGTGCCTGGAGTTCGACAGGGGGACAGCCCCAGCATTTT